What follows are 18 T cell receptor beta chains derived from one specimen sequenced in a study of blood T cell repertoires in COVID-19. The data were produced by immunoSEQ multiplex PCR, yet TCRdb's version contains in-frame clones alone and is incomplete. Of approximately 100,000 clones listed, 70% to 85% are singletons. The specimen sequenced was peripheral blood. The source of these receptors is a human donor in a cohort sampled during active COVID-19.

DNA of the CDR3: TGCGCCAGCAGCCCCACAGGGATTTCCTACGAGCAGTACTTC. It specifies CASSPTGISYEQYF. V usage is TRBV5-1 and J usage is TRBJ2-7; TRBD1 might be the D (6 bases). This CDR3 spans 14 amino acids. V was clipped by 4 bases and J by 1 base, with 12 bases between them. Looked up from germline, CDR1 is SGHRS and CDR2 is YFSETQ.

The genes are TRBV7-2 and TRBJ2-6; 8 bases fit TRBD1. Germline V gives CDR1 SGHTA, CDR2 FQGNSA. J was trimmed by 4 bases and V by 2 bases; bases with no gene match: 4. The CDR3 is 16 residues long. The DNA of the CDR3 is TGTGCCAGCAGCTTACAGGGGGCGCAAGGGGCCAACGTCCTGACTTTC. Protein: CASSLQGAQGANVLTF.

The V and J genes are TRBV15 and TRBJ2-6, with D possibly matching TRBD1 (7 bases). Trimming took 5 bases from V and 0 from J, leaving 17 bases between them. The CDR3 has 18 residues. Germline CDR1 and CDR2: LNHNV and YYDKDF (reference sequence). The CDR3 nucleotides read TGTGCCACCAGCCGCCGGAGGGGGCTACCCTCTGGGGCCAACGTCCTGACTTTC. Translating it yields CATSRRRGLPSGANVLTF.

J is TRBJ2-5 and V is TRBV7-2, with D possibly being TRBD2 (6 bases). The germline gives CDR1 SGHTA, CDR2 FQGNSA. The CDR3 totals 16 residues. V was shortened by 5 bases and J by 4 bases, with 20 bases between the two germline ends. The CDR3 bases are TGTGCCAGCAGCCTCCACCCAGCGGGCGATGGAGAGACCCAGTACTTC. As protein: CASSLHPAGDGETQYF.

The chain joins TRBV9 to TRBJ2-1, with 7 bases matching TRBD2. This CDR3 region has 14 residues. J lost 8 bases, V lost 3 bases, and 8 bases had no gene match. Germline CDR1 is SGDLS and CDR2 is YYNGEE. CDR3 loop: CASSGSGPWDEQFF. CDR3 nucleotides: TGTGCCAGCAGCGGTAGCGGGCCCTGGGATGAGCAGTTCTTC.

This sequence joins TRBV6-5 and TRBJ1-5; the D is unclear. V was shortened by 5 bases and J by 0 bases, with 11 bases between the two germline ends. Looked up from germline, CDR1 is MNHEY and CDR2 is SVGAGI. The length of the CDR3 is 15 residues. The CDR3 sequence is CASSLSDYSNQPQHF. The CDR3 DNA reads TGTGCCAGCAGTCTTTCAGATTATAGCAATCAGCCCCAGCATTTT.

This rearrangement joins TRBV27 to TRBJ1-6, with D hard to call. This CDR3 spans 15 amino acids. V was clipped by 1 base and J by 0 bases, with 4 bases between them. Germline CDR1 reads MNHEY; CDR2 reads SMNVEV (reference sequence). CDR3 sequence: CASSLFSSYNSPLHF. The CDR3 nucleotides are TGTGCCAGCAGTTTATTCAGCTCCTATAATTCACCCCTCCACTTT.

The rearrangement links TRBV5-1 to TRBJ2-3; no definite D call. CDR3 length: 16 residues. CDR1 and CDR2 from the germline V gene are SGHRS and YFSETQ. Trimming removed 0 bases at V and 2 bases at J, with 13 bases between. The CDR3 loop reads CASSLVRMGFTDTQYF. In DNA, the CDR3 is TGCGCCAGCAGCTTGGTACGGATGGGCTTCACAGATACGCAGTATTTT.

The chain combines TRBV5-1 with TRBJ1-2; no definite D call. This CDR3 has 12 residues. Germline V lookup: CDR1 SGHRS, CDR2 YFSETQ. V was pared by 4 bases and J by 6 bases, with 10 bases between. Here the CDR3 reads CASSLRGDGYTF. In nucleotides, the CDR3 is TGCGCCAGCAGCCTGCGAGGAGATGGCTACACCTTC.

The chain joins TRBV5-1 to TRBJ1-1, with a possible D match to TRBD1 (5 bases). The V and J ends lost 3 bases and 5 bases respectively, with 11 bases between them. Germline V lookup: CDR1 SGHRS, CDR2 YFSETQ. CDR3 length: 13 residues. DNA for the CDR3: TGCGCCAGCAGCTCCTCGGGGGAGACTGAAGCTTTCTTT. This encodes CASSSSGETEAFF. Variable domain in full (rest from reference TRBV5-1 and TRBJ1-1): KAGVTQTPRYLIKTRGQQVTLSCSPISGHRSVSWYQQTPGQGLQFLFEYFSETQRNKGNFPGRFSGRQFSNSRSEMNVSTLELGDSALYLCASSSSGETEAFFGQGTRLTVV.

The CDR3, as DNA: TGTGCCAGCAGCCCCGTTTCACAGGGGTTGGGAGAAAAACTGTTTTTT. This gives the protein CASSPVSQGLGEKLFF. The chain couples TRBV11-2 to TRBJ1-4; 7 bases fit TRBD1. CDR3 length: 16 amino acids. The J segment lost 8 bases and the V segment lost 5 bases, leaving 14 bases of the junction unmatched. CDR1 and CDR2 (germline): SGHAT, FQNNGV.

The chain is built from TRBV21-1 and TRBJ2-7; the table's D call, TRBD1, has no DNA check behind it. TRBV21-1 is a documented pseudogene. The CDR3 sequence is 17 residues long. This chain's CDR3 is CASSIKGIGQPPYEQYF. In DNA form, the CDR3 reads TGTGCCAGCAGCATCAAGGGCATAGGACAGCCTCCCTACGAGCAGTACTTC.

This chain links TRBV28 with TRBJ2-2; possibly TRBD2 for D (6 bases). V lost 4 bases and J 6 bases, leaving 12 bases between the germline ends. The CDR3 totals 14 residues. Germline values: CDR1 MDHEN, CDR2 SYDVKM. As DNA, the CDR3 is TGTGCCAGCAGTTCAAAAGGGAGGCCCGGGGAGCTGTTTTTT. Translating it yields CASSSKGRPGELFF.

In this sample, this clone turned up once. J is TRBJ2-7 and V is TRBV30, with D perhaps TRBD2 (6 bases). The V end lost 1 base, the J end lost 0 bases, and 10 bases lay between the germline ends. CDR1 GTSNPN and CDR2 SVGIG come from the germline V gene (reference sequence). There are 14 residues in the CDR3. The CDR3 DNA reads TGTGCCTGGAGTGCTGGAGGGACCTCCTACGAGCAGTACTTC. Translating gives CAWSAGGTSYEQYF.

This chain joins TRBV7-9 and TRBJ1-3; the D gene is possibly TRBD1 (6 bases). Germline values: CDR1 SEHNR, CDR2 FQNEAQ (reference sequence). V lost 10 bases, J lost 4 bases, and 14 bases lay in between. The CDR3 consists of 13 residues. The CDR3 sequence is CATLSGVGNTIYF. The CDR3 coding sequence is TGTGCCACTCTATCAGGGGTGGGAAACACCATATATTTT.

V usage is TRBV30 and J usage is TRBJ2-1; unclear D gene. The CDR3 is 13 amino acids. V lost 0 bases and J 5 bases, leaving 8 bases between the germline ends. Per germline, CDR1 GTSNPN and CDR2 SVGIG (reference sequence). The CDR3 sequence is CAWSVRGNNEQFF. CDR3 DNA sequence: TGTGCCTGGAGTGTCCGCGGTAACAATGAGCAGTTCTTC.

V gene TRBV27 combines with J gene TRBJ2-3; 12 nucleotides match TRBD2. This CDR3 spans 17 amino acids. The V segment lost 4 bases and the J segment 2 bases; nucleotides outside the gene matches: 7. Looked up from germline, CDR1 is MNHEY and CDR2 is SMNVEV (reference sequence). CDR3 region: CASSYAGLAGFTDTQYF. In DNA form, the CDR3 reads TGTGCCAGCAGTTATGCGGGACTAGCGGGTTTCACAGATACGCAGTATTTT.

The gene calls are TRBV4-2 and TRBJ2-4, with D maybe TRBD2 (6 bases). CDR3 length: 16 amino acids. CDR1 is LGHNA and CDR2 is YNFKEQ in the germline V gene. Trimming left V 0 bases short and J 0 bases short, with 9 bases between. This CDR3 reads CASSQDDGRAKNIQYF. CDR3 nucleotides: TGTGCCAGCAGCCAAGACGACGGGAGAGCCAAAAACATTCAGTACTTC.